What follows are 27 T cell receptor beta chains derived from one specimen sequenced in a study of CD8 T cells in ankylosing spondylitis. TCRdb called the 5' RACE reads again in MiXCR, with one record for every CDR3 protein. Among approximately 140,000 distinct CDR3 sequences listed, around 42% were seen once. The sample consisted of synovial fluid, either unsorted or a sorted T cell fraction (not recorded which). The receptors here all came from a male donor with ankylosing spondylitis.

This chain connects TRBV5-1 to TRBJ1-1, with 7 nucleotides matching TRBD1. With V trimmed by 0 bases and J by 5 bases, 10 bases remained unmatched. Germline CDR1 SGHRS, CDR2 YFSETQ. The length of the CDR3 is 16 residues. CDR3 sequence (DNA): TGCGCCAGCAGCTTGGATCCAACAGGGGAAGGAACTGAAGCTTTCTTT. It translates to CASSLDPTGEGTEAFF.

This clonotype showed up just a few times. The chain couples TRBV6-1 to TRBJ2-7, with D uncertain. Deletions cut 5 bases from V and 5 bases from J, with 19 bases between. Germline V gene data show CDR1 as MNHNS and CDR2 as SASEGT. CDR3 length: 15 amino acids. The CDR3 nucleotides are TGTGCCAGCAGTCCCCGGACGGGTACTCCCGACGAGCAGTACTTC. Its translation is CASSPRTGTPDEQYF.

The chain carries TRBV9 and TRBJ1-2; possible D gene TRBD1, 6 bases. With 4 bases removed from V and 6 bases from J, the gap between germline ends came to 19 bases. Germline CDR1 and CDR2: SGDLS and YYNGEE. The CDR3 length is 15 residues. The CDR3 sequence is CASSPRLLDRNGYTF. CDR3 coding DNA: TGTGCCAGCAGCCCCCGACTTCTCGACAGGAATGGCTACACCTTC.

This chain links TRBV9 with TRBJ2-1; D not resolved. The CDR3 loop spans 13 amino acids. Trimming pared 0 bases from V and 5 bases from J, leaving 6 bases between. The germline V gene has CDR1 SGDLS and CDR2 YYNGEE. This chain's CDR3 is CASSVADNNEQFF. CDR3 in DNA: TGTGCCAGCAGCGTAGCTGATAACAATGAGCAGTTCTTC.

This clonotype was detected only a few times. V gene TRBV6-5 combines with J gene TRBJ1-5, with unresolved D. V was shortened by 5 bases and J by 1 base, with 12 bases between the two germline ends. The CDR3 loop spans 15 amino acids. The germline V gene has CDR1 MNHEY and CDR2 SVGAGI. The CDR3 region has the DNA TGTGCCAGCAGTGTATCGAGACAAAGCAATCAGCCCCAGCATTTT. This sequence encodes CASSVSRQSNQPQHF.

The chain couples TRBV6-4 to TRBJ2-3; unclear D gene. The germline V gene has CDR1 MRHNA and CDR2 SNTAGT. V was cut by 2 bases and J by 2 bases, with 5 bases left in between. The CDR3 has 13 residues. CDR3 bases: TGTGCCAGCAGTGACGCCCCCACAGATACGCAGTATTTT. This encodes CASSDAPTDTQYF.

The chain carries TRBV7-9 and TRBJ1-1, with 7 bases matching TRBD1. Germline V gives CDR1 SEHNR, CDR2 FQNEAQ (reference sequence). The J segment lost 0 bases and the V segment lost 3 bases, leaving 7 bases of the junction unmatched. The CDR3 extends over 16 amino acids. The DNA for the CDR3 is TGTGCCAGCAGCTTCACCTACAGGGGCCTGAACACTGAAGCTTTCTTT. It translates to CASSFTYRGLNTEAFF.

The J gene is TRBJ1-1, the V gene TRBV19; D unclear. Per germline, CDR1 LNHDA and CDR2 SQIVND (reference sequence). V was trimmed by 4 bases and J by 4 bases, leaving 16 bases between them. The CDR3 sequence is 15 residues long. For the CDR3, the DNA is TGTGCCAGTAGTAGTGCGGGGATAATAGGCACTGAAGCTTTCTTT. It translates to CASSSAGIIGTEAFF. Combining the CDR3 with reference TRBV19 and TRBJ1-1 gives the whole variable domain DGGITQSPKYLFRKEGQNVTLSCEQNLNHDAMYWYRQDPGQGLRLIYYSQIVNDFQKGDIAEGYSVSREKKESFPLTVTSAQKNPTAFYLCASSSAGIIGTEAFFGQGTRLTVV.

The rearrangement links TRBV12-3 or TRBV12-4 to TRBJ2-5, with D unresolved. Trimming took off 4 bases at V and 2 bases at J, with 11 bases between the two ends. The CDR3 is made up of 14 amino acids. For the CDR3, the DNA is TGTGCCAGCAGTTCAACAGCAGTACAAGAGACCCAGTACTTC. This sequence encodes CASSSTAVQETQYF.

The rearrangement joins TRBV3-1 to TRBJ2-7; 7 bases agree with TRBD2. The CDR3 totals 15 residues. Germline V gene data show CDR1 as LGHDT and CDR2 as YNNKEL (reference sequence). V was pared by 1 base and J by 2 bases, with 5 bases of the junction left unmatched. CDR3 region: CASSQVERETYEQYF. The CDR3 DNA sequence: TGTGCCAGCAGCCAAGTCGAGCGGGAAACCTACGAGCAGTACTTC.

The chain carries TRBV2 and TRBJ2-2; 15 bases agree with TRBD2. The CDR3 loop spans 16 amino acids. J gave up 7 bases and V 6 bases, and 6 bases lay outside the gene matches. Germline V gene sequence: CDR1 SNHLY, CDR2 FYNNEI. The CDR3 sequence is CASSSGTSGRLGELFF. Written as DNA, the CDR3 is TGTGCCAGCAGCTCCGGGACTAGCGGGAGGCTCGGGGAGCTGTTTTTT. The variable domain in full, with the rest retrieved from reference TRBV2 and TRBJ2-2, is EPEVTQTPSHQVTQMGQEVILRCVPISNHLYFYWYRQILGQKVEFLVSFYNNEISEKSEIFDDQFSVERPDGSNFTLKIRSTKLEDSAMYFCASSSGTSGRLGELFFGEGSRLTVL.

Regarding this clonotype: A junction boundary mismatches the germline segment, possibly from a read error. The CDR3, as DNA: TGTGCCAGCAGCTTAATGGGGTCAGGGGCCGCGGATTCAACTAAATATGGCTACACCTTC. Translated, it gives CASSLMGSGAADSTKYGYTF. The chain carries TRBV11-1 and TRBJ1-2, with a tentative D call TRBD1 (6 bases). The germline V gene has CDR1 SGHAT and CDR2 FQDESV (reference sequence). This CDR3 spans 20 amino acids.

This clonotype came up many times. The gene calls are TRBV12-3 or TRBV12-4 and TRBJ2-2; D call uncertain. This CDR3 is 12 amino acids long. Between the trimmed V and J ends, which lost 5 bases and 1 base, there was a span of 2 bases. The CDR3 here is CASSLNTGELFF. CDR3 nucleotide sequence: TGTGCCAGCAGTCTGAACACCGGGGAGCTGTTTTTT.

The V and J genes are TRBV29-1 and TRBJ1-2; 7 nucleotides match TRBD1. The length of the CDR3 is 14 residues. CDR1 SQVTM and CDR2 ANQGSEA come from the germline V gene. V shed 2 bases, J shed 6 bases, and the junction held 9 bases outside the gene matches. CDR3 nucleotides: TGCAGCGTTGAATTTACAGGGGATCCACATGGCTACACCTTC. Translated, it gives CSVEFTGDPHGYTF.

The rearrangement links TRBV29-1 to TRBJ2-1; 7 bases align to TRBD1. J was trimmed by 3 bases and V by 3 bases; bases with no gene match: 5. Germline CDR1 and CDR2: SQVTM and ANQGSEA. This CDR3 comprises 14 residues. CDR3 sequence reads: CSVDGQVFYNEQFF. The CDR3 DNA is TGCAGCGTTGACGGACAGGTCTTCTACAATGAGCAGTTCTTC.

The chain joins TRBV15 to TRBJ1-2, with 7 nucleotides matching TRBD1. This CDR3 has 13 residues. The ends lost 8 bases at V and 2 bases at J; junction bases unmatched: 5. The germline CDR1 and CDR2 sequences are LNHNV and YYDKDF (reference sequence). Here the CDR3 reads CATEDRRNYGYTF. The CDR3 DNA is TGTGCCACCGAGGACAGGCGCAACTATGGCTACACCTTC. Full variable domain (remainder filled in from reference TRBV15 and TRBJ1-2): DAMVIQNPRYQVTQFGKPVTLSCSQTLNHNVMYWYQQKSSQAPKLLFHYYDKDFNNEADTPDNFQSRRPNTSFCFLDIRSPGLGDTAMYLCATEDRRNYGYTFGSGTRLTVV.

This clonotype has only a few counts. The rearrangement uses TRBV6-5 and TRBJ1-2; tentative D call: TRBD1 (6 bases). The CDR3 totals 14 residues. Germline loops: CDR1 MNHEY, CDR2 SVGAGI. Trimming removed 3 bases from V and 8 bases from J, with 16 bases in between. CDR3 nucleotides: TGTGCCAGCAGTTATCAAGGGGGGGAAGGCGGCTACACCTTC. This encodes CASSYQGGEGGYTF.

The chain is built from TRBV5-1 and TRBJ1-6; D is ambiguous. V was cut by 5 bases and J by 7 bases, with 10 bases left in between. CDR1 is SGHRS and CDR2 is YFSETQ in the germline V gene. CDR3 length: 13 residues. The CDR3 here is CASSRVGNSPLHF. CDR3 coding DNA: TGCGCCAGCAGTAGAGTCGGGAATTCACCCCTCCACTTT.

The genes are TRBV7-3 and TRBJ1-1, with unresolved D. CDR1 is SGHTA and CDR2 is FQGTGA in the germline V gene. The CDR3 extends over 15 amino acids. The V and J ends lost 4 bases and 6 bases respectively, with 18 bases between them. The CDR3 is CASSSSPVGESEAFF. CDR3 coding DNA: TGTGCCAGCAGCTCCTCGCCCGTCGGGGAATCTGAAGCTTTCTTT.

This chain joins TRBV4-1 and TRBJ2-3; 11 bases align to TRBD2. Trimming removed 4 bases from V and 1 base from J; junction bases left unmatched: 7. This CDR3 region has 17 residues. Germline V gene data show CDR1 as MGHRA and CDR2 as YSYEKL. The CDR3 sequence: CASSPLQTSGGTDTQYF. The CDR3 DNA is TGCGCCAGCAGCCCACTCCAGACTAGCGGGGGCACAGATACGCAGTATTTT.

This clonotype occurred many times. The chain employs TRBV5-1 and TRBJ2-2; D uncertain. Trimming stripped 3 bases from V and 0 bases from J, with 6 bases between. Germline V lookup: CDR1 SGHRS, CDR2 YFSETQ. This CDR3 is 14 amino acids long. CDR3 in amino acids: CASSSISNTGELFF. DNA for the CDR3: TGCGCCAGCAGCTCGATTTCGAACACCGGGGAGCTGTTTTTT.

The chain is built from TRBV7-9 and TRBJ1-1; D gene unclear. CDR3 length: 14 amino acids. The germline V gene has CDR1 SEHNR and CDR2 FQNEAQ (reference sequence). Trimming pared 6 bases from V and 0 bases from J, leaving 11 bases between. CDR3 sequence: CASSPGWVNTEAFF. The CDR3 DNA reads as TGTGCCAGCAGTCCCGGTTGGGTGAACACTGAAGCTTTCTTT.

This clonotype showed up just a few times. The CDR3 protein is CASSPGSLSYEQYF. The CDR3 DNA sequence: TGTGCCAGCAGCCCCGGGTCCCTCTCCTACGAGCAGTACTTC. The V and J genes are TRBV6-1 and TRBJ2-7; unclear D gene. Germline V lookup: CDR1 MNHNS, CDR2 SASEGT. This CDR3 spans 14 amino acids. V lost 6 bases, J lost 0 bases, and 12 bases lay in between.

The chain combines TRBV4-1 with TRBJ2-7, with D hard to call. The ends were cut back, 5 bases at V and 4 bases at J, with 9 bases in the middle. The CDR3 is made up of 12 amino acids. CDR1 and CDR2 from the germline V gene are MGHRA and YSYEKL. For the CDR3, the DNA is TGCGCCAGCAGCGACGGCACTTACGAGCAGTACTTC. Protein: CASSDGTYEQYF.

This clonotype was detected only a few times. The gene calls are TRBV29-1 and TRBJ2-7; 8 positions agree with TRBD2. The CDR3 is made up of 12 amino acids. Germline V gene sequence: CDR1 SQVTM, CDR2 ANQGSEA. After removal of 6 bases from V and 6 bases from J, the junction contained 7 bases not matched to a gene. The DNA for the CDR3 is TGCAGCGTGGTTAGCGGGAACCGCGAGCAGTACTTC. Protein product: CSVVSGNREQYF.

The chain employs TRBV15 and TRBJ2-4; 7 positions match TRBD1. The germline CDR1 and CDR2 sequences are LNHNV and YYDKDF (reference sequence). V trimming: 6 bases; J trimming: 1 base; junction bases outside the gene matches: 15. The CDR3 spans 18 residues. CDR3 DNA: TGTGCCACCAGGCAACAGGGGTGGGGCGGTGAGGCCAAAAACATTCAGTACTTC. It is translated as CATRQQGWGGEAKNIQYF.

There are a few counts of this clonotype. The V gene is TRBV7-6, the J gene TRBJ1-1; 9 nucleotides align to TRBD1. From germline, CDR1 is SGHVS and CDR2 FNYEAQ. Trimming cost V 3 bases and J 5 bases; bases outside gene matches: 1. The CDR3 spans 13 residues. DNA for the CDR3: TGTGCCAGCAGCTTTGGACAGGGGACTGAAGCTTTCTTT. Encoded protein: CASSFGQGTEAFF.